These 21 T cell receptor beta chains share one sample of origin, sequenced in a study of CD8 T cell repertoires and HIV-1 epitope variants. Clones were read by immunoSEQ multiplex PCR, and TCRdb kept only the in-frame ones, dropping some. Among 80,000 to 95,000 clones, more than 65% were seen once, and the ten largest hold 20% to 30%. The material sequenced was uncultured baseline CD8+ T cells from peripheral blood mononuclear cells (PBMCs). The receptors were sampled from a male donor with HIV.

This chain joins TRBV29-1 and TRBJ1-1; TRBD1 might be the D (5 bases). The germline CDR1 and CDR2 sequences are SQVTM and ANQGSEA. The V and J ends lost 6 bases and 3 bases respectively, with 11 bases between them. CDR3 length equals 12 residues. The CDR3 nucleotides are TGCAGCGTCGCTCAGGGTTACACTGAAGCTTTCTTT. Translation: CSVAQGYTEAFF.

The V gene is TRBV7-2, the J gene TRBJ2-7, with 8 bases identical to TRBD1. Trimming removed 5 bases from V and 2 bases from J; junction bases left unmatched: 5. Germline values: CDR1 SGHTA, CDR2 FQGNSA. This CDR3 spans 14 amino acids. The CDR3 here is CASSHSGQAYEQYF. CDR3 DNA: TGTGCCAGCAGCCACTCGGGACAGGCCTACGAGCAGTACTTC.

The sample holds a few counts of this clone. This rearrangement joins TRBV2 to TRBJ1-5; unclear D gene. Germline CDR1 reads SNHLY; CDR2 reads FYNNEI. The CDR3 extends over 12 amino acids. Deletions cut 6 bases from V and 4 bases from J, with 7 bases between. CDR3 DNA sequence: TGTGCCAGCAGGCTTATGAATCAGCCCCAGCATTTT. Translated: CASRLMNQPQHF.

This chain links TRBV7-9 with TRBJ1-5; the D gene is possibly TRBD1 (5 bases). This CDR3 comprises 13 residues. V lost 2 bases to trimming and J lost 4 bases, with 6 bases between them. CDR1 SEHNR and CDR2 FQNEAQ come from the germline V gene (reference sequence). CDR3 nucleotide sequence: TGTGCCAGCAGCTTATCAGGGAATCAGCCCCAGCATTTT. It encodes CASSLSGNQPQHF.

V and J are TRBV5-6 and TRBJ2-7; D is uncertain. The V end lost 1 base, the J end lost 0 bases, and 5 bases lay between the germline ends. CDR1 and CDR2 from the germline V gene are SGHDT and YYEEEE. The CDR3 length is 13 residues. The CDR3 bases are TGTGCCAGCAGCTTGTCAAGCTCCTACGAGCAGTACTTC. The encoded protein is CASSLSSSYEQYF. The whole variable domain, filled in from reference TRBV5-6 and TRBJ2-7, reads DAGVTQSPTHLIKTRGQQVTLRCSPKSGHDTVSWYQQALGQGPQFIFQYYEEEERQRGNFPDRFSGHQFPNYSSELNVNALLLGDSALYLCASSLSSSYEQYFGPGTRLTVT.

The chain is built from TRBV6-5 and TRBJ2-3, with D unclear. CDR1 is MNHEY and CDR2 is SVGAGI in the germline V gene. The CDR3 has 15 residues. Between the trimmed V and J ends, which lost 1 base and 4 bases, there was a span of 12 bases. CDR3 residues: CASSYLGPLADTQYF. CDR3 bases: TGTGCCAGCAGTTACTTGGGCCCCCTCGCAGATACGCAGTATTTT.

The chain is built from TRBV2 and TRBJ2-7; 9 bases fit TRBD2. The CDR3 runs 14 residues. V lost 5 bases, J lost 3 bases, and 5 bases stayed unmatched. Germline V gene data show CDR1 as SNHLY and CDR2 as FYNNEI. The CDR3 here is CASSHTAGGYEQYF. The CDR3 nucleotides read TGTGCCAGCAGTCATACAGCGGGGGGCTACGAGCAGTACTTC.

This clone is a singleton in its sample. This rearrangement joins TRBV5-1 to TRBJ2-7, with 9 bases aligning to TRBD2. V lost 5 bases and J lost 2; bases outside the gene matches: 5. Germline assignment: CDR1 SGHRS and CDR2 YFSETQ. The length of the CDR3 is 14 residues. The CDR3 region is CASRGSGGPYEQYF. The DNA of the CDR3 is TGCGCCAGCAGAGGTAGCGGGGGCCCCTACGAGCAGTACTTC.

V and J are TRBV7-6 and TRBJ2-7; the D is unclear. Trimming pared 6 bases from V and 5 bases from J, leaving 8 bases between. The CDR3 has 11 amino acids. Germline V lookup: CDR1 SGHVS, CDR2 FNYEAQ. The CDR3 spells CASRRLHEQYF. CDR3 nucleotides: TGTGCCAGCAGAAGGTTGCACGAGCAGTACTTC.

The CDR3 spells CASSLFSGQAGNQPQHF. CDR3 in DNA: TGTGCCAGCAGTTTATTTTCGGGACAAGCCGGCAATCAGCCCCAGCATTTT. The V call is TRBV28, the J call TRBJ1-5, with D perhaps matching TRBD1 (6 bases). V lost 1 base and J lost 2, with 15 bases in between. Per germline, CDR1 MDHEN and CDR2 SYDVKM. The CDR3 covers 17 residues.

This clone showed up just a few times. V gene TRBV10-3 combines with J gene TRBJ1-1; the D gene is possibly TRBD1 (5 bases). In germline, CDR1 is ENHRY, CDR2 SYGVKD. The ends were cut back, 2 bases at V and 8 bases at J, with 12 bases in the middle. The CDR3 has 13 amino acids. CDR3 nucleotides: TGTGCCATCAGTGAGGGAGGGACCGCCGAAGCTTTCTTT. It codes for CAISEGGTAEAFF.

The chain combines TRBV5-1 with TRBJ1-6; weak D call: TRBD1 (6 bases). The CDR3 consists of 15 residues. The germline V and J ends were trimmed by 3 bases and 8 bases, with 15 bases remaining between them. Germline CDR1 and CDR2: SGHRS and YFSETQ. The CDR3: CASSWKTGKDSPLHF. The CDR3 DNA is TGCGCCAGCAGCTGGAAAACAGGGAAAGATTCACCCCTCCACTTT.

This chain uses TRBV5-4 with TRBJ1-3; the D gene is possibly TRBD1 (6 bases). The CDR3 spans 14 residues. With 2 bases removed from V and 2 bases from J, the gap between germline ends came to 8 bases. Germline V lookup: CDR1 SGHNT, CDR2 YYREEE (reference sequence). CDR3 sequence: CASSFQGTGNTIYF. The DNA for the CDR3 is TGTGCCAGCAGCTTTCAGGGGACTGGAAACACCATATATTTT.

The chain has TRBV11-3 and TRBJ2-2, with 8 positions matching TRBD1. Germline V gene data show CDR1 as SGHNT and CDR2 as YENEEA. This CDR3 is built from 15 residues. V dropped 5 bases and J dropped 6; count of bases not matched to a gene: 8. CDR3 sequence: CASSPGTGWAGELFF. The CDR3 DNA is TGTGCCAGCAGCCCGGGGACAGGTTGGGCCGGGGAGCTGTTTTTT.

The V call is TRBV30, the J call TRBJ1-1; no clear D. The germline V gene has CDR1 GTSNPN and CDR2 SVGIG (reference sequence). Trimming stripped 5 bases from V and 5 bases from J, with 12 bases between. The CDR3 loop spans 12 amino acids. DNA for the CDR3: TGTGCCTGGCACTGGGGAGTGACTGAAGCTTTCTTT. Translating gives CAWHWGVTEAFF.

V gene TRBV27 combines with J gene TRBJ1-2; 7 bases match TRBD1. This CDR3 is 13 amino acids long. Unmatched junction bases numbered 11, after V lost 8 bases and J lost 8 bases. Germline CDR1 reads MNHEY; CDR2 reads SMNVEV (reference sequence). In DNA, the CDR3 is TGTGCCAGCGCCCGACAGGGAGCAAGAGGCTACACCTTC. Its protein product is CASARQGARGYTF.

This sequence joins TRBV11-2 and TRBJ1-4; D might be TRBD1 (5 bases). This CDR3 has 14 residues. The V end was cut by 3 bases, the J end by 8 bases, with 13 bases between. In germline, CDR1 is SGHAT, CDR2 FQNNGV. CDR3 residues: CASSLVGGYEKLFF. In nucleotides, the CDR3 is TGTGCCAGCAGCTTGGTTGGGGGATACGAAAAACTGTTTTTT.

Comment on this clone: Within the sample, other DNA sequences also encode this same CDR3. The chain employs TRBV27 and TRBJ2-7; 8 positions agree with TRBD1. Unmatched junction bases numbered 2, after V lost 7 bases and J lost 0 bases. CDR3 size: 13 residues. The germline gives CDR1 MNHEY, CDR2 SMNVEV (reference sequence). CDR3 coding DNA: TGTGCCAGCACCGGGACAGGCTCCTACGAGCAGTACTTC. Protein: CASTGTGSYEQYF.

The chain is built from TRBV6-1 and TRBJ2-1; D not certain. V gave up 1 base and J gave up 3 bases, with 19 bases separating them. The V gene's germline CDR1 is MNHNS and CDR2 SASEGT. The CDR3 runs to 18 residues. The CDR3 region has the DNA TGTGCCAGCAGTGAAGAGCACCGGACGCACGATCTCTACAATGAGCAGTTCTTC. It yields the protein CASSEEHRTHDLYNEQFF.

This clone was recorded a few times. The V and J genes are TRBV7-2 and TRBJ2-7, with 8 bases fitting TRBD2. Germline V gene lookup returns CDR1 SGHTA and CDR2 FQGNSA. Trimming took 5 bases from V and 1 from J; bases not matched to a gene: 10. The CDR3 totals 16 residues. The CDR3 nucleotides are TGTGCCAGCAGCCCAGAAGGTAGCGGGGTGTCCTACGAGCAGTACTTC. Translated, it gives CASSPEGSGVSYEQYF. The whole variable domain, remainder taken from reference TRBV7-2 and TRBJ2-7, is GAGVSQSPSNKVTEKGKDVELRCDPISGHTALYWYRQSLGQGLEFLIYFQGNSAPDKSGLPSDRFSAERTGGSVSTLTIQRTQQEDSAVYLCASSPEGSGVSYEQYFGPGTRLTVT.

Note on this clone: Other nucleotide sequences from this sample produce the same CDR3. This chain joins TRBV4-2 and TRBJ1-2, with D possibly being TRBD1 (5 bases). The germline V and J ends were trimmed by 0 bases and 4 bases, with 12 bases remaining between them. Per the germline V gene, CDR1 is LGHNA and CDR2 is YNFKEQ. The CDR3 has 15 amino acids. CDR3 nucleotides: TGTGCCAGCAGCCAAGAGAATAGGGGCAGCTATGGCTACACCTTC. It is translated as CASSQENRGSYGYTF.